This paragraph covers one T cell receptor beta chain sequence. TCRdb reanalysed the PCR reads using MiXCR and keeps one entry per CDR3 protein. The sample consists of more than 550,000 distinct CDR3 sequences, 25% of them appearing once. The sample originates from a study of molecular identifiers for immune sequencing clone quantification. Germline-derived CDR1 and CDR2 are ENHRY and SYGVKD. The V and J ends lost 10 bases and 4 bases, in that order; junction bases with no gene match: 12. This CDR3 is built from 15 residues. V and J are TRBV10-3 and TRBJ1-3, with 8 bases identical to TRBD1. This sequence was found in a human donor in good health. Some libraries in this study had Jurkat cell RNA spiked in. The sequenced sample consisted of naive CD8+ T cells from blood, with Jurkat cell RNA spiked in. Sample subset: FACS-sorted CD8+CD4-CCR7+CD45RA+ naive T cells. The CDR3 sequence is CATGAGGSEGNTIYF. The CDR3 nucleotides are TGTGCCACCGGCGCAGGGGGCTCGGAAGGAAACACCATATATTTT.